This T cell receptor beta chain was identified in a study of blood T cell repertoires in COVID-19. Background on the study: Acute-phase and convalescent COVID-19 samples originated in the United States, Italy and Spain. From T cells, B-cell-depleted T cells, or PBMCs came the material, which was cDNA or gDNA.

In the authors' workflow: Counts of nucleated cells, estimated from reference gene primer amplification, were obtained. Only in-frame clones appear in the TCRdb table, and some are missing; sequencing was by immunoSEQ multiplex PCR. V, J and clone size were drawn from that table, and D and trimming were deduced from the DNA. The profile shows a few hundred thousand clones, approximately 90% of them singletons. V was clipped by 5 bases and J by 7 bases; unmatched bases: 10. CDR3 length: 16 residues. Germline V gene sequence: CDR1 LNHDA, CDR2 SQIVND (reference sequence). Sequencing input: peripheral blood. The receptor comes from a man aged 25 to 40 with acute or convalescent COVID-19. This chain connects TRBV19 to TRBJ2-1; 11 positions agree with TRBD2. CDR3 region: CASSPGGTSGGNEQFF. The DNA of the CDR3 is TGTGCCAGTAGTCCAGGGGGCACTAGCGGGGGAAATGAGCAGTTCTTC.